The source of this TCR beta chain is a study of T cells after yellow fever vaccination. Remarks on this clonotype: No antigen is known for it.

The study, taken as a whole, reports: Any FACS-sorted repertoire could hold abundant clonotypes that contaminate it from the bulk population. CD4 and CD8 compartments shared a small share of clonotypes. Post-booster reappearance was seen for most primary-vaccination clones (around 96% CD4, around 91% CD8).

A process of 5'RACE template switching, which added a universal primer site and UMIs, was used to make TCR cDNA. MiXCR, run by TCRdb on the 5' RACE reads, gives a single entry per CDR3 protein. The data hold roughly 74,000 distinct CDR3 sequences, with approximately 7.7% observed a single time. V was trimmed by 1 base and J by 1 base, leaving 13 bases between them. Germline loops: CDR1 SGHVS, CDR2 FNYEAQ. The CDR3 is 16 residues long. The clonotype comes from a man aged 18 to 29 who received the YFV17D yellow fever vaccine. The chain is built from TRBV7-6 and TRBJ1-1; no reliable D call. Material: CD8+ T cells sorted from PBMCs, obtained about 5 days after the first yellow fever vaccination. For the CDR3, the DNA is TGTGCCAGCAGCTTAGAGAACCCATGGGGGAACACTGAAGCTTTCTTT. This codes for CASSLENPWGNTEAFF.